This T cell receptor beta chain originates from a study of cytomegalovirus exposure and HLA in healthy donors. Study-wide results and caveats: It was taken for granted in presence/absence analyses that sequencing depth across donors was roughly uniform. Approximately 17,000 TCR beta sequences were associated with HLA alleles at 0.05 false discovery rate in a later analysis. The study recorded 160 or so TCR beta chains that were cytomegalovirus-associated. What TCR beta sequences reportedly achieved was accurate prediction of HLA-A and HLA-B alleles in most subjects.

Per germline, CDR1 SQVTM and CDR2 ANQGSEA. CDR3 size: 13 residues. V gave up 1 base and J gave up 2 bases, with 6 bases separating them. Primers for the PCR totalled 60 Vbeta and 13 Jbeta. Assay: immunoSEQ multiplex PCR; the TCRdb copy retains only in-frame clones and omits some. The profile covers 40,000 or so clones, with about 90% appearing a single time and about 8% taken by the ten largest. Turning to this clone: Antigen unknown.

Material: PBMCs. The chain employs TRBV29-1 and TRBJ1-3; weak D call: TRBD1 (5 bases). The receptor was isolated from a woman aged 40 to 50 in good health and CMV-seropositive. CDR3 protein: CSVEVTAGNTIYF. In DNA, the CDR3 is TGCAGCGTTGAAGTGACAGCTGGAAACACCATATATTTT. The variable domain in full, with the rest retrieved from reference TRBV29-1 and TRBJ1-3, is SAVISQKPSRDICQRGTSLTIQCQVDSQVTMMFWYRQQPGQSLTLIATANQGSEATYESGFVIDKFPISRPNLTFSTLTVSNMSPEDSSIYLCSVEVTAGNTIYFGEGSWLTVV.